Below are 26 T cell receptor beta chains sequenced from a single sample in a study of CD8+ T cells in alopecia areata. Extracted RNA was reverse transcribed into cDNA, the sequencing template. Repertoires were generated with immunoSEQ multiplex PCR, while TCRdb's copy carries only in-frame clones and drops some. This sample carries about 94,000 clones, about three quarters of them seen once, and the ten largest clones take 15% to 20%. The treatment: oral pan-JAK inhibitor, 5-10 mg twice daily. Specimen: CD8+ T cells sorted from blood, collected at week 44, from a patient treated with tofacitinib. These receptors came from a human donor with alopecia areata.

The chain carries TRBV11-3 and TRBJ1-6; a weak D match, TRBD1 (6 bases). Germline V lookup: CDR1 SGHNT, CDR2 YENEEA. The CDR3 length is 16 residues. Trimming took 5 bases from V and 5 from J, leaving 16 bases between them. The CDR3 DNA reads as TGTGCCAGCAGCCCGATGTGGGGACATGATAATTCACCCCTCCACTTT. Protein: CASSPMWGHDNSPLHF.

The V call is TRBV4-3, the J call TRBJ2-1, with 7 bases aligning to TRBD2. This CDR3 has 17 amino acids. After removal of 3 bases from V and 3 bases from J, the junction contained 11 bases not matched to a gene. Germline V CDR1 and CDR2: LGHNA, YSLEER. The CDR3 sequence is CASSQGQDAGVYNEQFF. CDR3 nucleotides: TGCGCCAGCAGCCAGGGCCAAGATGCGGGGGTCTACAATGAGCAGTTCTTC.

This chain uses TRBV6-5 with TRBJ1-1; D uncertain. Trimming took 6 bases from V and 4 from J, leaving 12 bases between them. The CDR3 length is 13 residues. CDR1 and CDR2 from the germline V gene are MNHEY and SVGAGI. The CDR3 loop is CASRSLMGTEAFF. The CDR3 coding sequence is TGTGCCAGCAGGTCTCTGATGGGCACTGAAGCTTTCTTT.

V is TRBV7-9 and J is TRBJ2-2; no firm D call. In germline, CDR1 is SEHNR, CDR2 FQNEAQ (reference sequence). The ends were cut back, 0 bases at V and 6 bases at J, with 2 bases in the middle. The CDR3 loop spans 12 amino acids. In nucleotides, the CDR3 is TGTGCCAGCAGCTTAGCGTCCGGGGAGCTGTTTTTT. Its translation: CASSLASGELFF.

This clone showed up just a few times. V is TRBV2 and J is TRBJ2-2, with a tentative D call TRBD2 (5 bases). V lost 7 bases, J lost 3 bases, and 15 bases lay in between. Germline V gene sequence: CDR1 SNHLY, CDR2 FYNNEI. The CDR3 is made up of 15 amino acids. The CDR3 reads CASNRGPRDTGELFF. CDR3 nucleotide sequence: TGTGCCAGCAATCGAGGGCCCCGGGACACCGGGGAGCTGTTTTTT.

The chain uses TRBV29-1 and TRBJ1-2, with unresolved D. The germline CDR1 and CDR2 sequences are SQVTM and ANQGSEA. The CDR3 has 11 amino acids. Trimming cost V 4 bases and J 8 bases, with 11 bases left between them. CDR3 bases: TGCAGCGTTGTCTCCCGGGGAGGCTACACCTTC. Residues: CSVVSRGGYTF.

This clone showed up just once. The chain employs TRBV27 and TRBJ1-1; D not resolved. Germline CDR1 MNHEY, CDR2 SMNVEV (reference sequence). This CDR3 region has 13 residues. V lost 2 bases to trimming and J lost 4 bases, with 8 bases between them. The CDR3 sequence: CASSLLAGTEAFF. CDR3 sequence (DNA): TGTGCCAGCAGTTTACTCGCTGGCACTGAAGCTTTCTTT.

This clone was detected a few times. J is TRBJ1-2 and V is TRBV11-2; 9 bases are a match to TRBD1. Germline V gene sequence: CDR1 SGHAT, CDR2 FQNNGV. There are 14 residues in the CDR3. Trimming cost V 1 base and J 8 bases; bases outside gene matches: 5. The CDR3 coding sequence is TGTGCCAGCAGCTTAGGGGGGACAGGGCGAGGCTACACCTTC. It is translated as CASSLGGTGRGYTF.

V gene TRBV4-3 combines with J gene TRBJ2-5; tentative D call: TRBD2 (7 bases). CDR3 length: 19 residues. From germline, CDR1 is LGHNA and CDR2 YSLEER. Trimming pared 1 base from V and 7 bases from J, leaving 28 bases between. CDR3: CASSQGRGASVGDVGTQYF. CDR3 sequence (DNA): TGCGCCAGCAGCCAAGGACGGGGGGCCTCGGTGGGCGACGTGGGGACCCAGTACTTC.

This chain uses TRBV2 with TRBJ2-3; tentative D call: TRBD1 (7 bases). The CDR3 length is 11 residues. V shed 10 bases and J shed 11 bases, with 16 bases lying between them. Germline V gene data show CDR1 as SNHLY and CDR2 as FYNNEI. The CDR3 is CATAGGHKQYF. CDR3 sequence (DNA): TGTGCCACAGCAGGGGGGCACAAGCAGTATTTT.

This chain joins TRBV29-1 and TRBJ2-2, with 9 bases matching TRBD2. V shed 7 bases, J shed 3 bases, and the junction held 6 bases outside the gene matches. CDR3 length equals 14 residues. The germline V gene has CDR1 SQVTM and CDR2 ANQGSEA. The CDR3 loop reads CSAAGGPDTGELFF. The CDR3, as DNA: TGCAGCGCCGCGGGGGGGCCGGACACCGGGGAGCTGTTTTTT.

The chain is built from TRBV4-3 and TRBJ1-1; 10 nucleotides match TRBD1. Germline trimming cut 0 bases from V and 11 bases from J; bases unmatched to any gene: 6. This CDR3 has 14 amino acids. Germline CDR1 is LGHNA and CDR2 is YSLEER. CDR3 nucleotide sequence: TGCGCCAGCAGCCAAGATCGGGACAGGGGTTCGGCTTTCTTT. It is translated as CASSQDRDRGSAFF.

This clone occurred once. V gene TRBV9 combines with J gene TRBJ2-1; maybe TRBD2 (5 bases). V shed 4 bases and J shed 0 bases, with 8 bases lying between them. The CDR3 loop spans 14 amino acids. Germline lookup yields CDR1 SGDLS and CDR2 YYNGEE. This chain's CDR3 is CASSPSSSYNEQFF. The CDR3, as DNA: TGTGCCAGCAGCCCTAGCAGCTCCTACAATGAGCAGTTCTTC.

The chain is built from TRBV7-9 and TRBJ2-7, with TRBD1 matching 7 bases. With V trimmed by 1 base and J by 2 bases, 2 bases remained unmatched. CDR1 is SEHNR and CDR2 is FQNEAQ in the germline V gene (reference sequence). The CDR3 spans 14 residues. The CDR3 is CASSLGDSPYEQYF. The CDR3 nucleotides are TGTGCCAGCAGCTTAGGGGACAGCCCCTACGAGCAGTACTTC.

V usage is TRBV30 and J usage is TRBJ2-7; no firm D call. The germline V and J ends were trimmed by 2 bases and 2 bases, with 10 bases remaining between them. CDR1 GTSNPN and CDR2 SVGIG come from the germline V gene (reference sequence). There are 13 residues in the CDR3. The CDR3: CAWSRDTAYEQYF. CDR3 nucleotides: TGTGCCTGGAGTAGAGACACCGCCTACGAGCAGTACTTC.

The CDR3 DNA is TGTGCCTGGAGTGAGACAGGGGGCAACACTGAAGCTTTCTTT. Amino acids: CAWSETGGNTEAFF. The rearrangement links TRBV30 to TRBJ1-1, with 10 bases fitting TRBD1. V shed 1 base, J shed 2 bases, and the junction held 1 base outside the gene matches. CDR1 is GTSNPN and CDR2 is SVGIG in the germline V gene (reference sequence). The CDR3 runs 14 residues.

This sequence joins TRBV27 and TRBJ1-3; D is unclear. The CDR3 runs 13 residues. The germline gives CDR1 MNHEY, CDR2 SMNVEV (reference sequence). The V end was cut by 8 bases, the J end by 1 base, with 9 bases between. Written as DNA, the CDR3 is TGTGCCAGCGGACCGCGGTCTGGAAACACCATATATTTT. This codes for CASGPRSGNTIYF.

DNA of the CDR3: TGTGCCAGCAGCTTAGGGCAGGGGGAGAATGAGCAGTTCTTC. It yields the protein CASSLGQGENEQFF. The chain uses TRBV7-2 and TRBJ2-1; 7 positions match TRBD1. This CDR3 spans 14 amino acids. Germline V gene data show CDR1 as SGHTA and CDR2 as FQGNSA. The junction had 4 bases not matched to a gene; V was cut back by 1 base and J by 7 bases. The full variable domain, completed using reference TRBV7-2 and TRBJ2-1, is GAGVSQSPSNKVTEKGKDVELRCDPISGHTALYWYRQSLGQGLEFLIYFQGNSAPDKSGLPSDRFSAERTGGSVSTLTIQRTQQEDSAVYLCASSLGQGENEQFFGPGTRLTVL.

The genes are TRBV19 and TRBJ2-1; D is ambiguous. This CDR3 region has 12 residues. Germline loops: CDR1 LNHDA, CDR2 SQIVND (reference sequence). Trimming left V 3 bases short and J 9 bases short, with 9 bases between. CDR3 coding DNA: TGTGCCAGTAGTATTTTCGTGGGTGAGCAGTTCTTC. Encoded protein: CASSIFVGEQFF.

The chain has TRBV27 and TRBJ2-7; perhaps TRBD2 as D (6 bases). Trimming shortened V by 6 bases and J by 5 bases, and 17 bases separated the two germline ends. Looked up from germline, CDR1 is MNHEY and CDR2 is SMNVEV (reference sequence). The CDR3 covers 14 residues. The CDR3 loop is CASSPSRPGDEQYF. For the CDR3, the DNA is TGTGCCAGCAGCCCCAGTAGGCCGGGGGACGAGCAGTACTTC.

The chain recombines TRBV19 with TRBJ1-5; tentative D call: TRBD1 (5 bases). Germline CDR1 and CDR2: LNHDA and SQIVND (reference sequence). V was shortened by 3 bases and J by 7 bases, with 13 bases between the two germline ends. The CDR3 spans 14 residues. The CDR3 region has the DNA TGTGCCAGTAGTATTGAGAGGGGCCCCCAGCCCCAGCATTTT. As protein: CASSIERGPQPQHF.

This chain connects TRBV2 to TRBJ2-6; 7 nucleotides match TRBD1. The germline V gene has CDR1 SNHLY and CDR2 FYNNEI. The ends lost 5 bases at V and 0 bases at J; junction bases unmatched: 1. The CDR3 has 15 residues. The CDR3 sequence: CASSWTGSGANVLTF. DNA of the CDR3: TGTGCCAGCAGTTGGACAGGCTCTGGGGCCAACGTCCTGACTTTC.

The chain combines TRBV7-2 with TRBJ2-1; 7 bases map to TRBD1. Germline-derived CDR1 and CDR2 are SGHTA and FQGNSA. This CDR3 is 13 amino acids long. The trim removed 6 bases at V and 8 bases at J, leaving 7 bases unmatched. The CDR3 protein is CASSPTGLDEQFF. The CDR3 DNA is TGTGCCAGCAGTCCGACAGGGTTGGATGAGCAGTTCTTC.

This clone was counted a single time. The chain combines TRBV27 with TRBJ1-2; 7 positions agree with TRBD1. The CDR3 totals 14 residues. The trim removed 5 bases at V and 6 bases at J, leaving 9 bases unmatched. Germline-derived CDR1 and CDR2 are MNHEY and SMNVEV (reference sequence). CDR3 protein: CASSPRGLLDGYTF. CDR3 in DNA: TGTGCCAGCAGTCCGAGGGGGCTTCTTGATGGCTACACCTTC.

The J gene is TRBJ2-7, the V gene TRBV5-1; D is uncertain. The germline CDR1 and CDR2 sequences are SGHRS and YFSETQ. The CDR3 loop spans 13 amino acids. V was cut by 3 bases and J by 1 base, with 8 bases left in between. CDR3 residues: CASSSSGSYEQYF. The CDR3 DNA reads TGCGCCAGCAGCTCCTCTGGGTCCTACGAGCAGTACTTC. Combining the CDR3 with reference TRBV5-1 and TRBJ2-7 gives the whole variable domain KAGVTQTPRYLIKTRGQQVTLSCSPISGHRSVSWYQQTPGQGLQFLFEYFSETQRNKGNFPGRFSGRQFSNSRSEMNVSTLELGDSALYLCASSSSGSYEQYFGPGTRLTVT.

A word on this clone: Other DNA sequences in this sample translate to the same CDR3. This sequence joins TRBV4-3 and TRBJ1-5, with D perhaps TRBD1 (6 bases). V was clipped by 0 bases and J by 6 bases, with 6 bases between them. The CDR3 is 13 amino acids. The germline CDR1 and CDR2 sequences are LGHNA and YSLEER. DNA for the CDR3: TGCGCCAGCAGCCAAGACAGGGGTCAGCCCCAGCATTTT. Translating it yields CASSQDRGQPQHF.